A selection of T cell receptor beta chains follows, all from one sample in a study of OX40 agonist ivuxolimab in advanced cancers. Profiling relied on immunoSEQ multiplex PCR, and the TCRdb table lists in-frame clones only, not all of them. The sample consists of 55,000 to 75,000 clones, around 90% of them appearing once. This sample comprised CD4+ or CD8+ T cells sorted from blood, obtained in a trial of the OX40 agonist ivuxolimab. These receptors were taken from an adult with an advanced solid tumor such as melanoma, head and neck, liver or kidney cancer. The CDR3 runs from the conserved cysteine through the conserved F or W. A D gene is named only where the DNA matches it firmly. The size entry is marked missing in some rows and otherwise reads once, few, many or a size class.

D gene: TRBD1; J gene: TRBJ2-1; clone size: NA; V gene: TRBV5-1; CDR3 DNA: TGCGCCAGCAGCTTCAGGACAGGGGTCAATGAGCAGTTCTTC; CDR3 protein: CASSFRTGVNEQFF
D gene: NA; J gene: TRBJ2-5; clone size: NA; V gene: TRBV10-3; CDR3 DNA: TGTGCCATCAGCCCGGGGCGGGACCAAGAGACCCAGTACTTC; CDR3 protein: CAISPGRDQETQYF
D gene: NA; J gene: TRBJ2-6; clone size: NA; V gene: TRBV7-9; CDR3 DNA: TGTGCCAGCGGATCTGGGGCCAACGTCCTGACTTTC; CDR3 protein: CASGSGANVLTF
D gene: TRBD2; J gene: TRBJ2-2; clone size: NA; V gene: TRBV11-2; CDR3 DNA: TGTGCCAGCAGCTGGCCCACTAGCGGGAGGGAGAACACCGGGGAGCTGTTTTTT; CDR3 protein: CASSWPTSGRENTGELFF
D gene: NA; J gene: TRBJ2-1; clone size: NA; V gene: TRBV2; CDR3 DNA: TGTGCCAGCAGTGAGATGAGCTATGAGCAGTTCTTC; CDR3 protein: CASSEMSYEQFF
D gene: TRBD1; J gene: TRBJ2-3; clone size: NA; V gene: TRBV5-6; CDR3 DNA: TGTGCCAGCAGCTTGGGACAGGGGGCCGGCGACACAGATACGCAGTATTTT; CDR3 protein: CASSLGQGAGDTDTQYF
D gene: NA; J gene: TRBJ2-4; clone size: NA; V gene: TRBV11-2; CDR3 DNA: TGTGCCAGCAGCTTAGAAGGTGGGACAGCCAAAAACATTCAGTACTTC; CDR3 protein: CASSLEGGTAKNIQYF
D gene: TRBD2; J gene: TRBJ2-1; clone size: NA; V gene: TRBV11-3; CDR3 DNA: TGTGCCAGCAGCGACCGGACTAGCGGGAGTGATGAGCAGTTCTTC; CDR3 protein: CASSDRTSGSDEQFF
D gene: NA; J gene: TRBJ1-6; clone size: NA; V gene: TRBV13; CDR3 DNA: TGTGCCAGCAGCTCAACAGCAGGCCGTAATTCACCCCTCCACTTT; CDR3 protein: CASSSTAGRNSPLHF
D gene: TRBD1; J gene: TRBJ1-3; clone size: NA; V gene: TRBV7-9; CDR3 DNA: TGTGCCAGCAGCTTAGGACAGGGGCGATACTCTGGAAACACCATATATTTT; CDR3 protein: CASSLGQGRYSGNTIYF
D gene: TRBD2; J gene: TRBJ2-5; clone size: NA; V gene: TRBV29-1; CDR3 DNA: TGCAGCGTTGAAGGGCTAGCGGGAGGTTTTCTGTACCAAGAGACCCAGTACTTC; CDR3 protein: CSVEGLAGGFLYQETQYF
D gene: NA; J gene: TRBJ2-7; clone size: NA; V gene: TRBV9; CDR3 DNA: TGTGCCAGCAGCGGGGACGAGAACGAGCAGTACTTC; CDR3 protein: CASSGDENEQYF
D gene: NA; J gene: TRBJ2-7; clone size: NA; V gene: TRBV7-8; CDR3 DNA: TGTGCCAGCAGCTTACAGGGTCTCTACGAGCAGTACTTC; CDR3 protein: CASSLQGLYEQYF
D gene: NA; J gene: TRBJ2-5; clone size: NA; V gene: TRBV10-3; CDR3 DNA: TGTGCCATCAGGGGAGGACACGACAGCCGGGAGACCCAGTACTTC; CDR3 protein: CAIRGGHDSRETQYF
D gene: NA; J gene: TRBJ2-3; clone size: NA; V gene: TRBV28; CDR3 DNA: TGTGCCAGCAACCCAGCCACAGATACGCAGTATTTT; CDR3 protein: CASNPATDTQYF
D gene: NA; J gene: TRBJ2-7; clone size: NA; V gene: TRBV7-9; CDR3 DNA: TGTGCCAGCAGCGTTAGTAGTGGGGCCTACGAGCAGTACTTC; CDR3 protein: CASSVSSGAYEQYF
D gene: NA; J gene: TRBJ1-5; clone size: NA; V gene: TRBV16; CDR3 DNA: TGTGCCAGCAGCCAATCGCGGAGCTATAGCAATCAGCCCCAGCATTTT; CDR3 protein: CASSQSRSYSNQPQHF
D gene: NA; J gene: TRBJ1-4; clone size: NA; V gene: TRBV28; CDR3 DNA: TGTGCCAGCACCCTAGTGGGGGGCTTGGAAAAACTGTTTTTT; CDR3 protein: CASTLVGGLEKLFF
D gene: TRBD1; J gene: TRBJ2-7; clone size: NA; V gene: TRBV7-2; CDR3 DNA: TGTGCCAGCAGCTCCGGGACAGGGTCCTACGAGCAGTACTTC; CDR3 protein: CASSSGTGSYEQYF
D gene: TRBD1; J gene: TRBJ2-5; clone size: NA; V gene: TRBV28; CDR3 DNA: TGTGCCAGCAGTAGGACCGGGACAGGGTATGGAGAGACCCAGTACTTC; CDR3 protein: CASSRTGTGYGETQYF
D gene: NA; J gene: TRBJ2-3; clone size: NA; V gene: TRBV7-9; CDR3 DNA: TGTGCCAGCAGCTTAAGAGGCCCTCAAGATACGCAGTATTTT; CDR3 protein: CASSLRGPQDTQYF
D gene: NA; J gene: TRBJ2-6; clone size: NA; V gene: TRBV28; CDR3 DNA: TGTGCCAGCAGTTTTCCCTCCAGACAGTCTGGGGCCAACGTCCTGACTTTC; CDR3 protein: CASSFPSRQSGANVLTF
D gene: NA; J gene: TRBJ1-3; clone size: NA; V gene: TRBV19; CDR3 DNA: TGTGCCAGTAGAATGCCCTCTGGAAACACCATATATTTT; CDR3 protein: CASRMPSGNTIYF
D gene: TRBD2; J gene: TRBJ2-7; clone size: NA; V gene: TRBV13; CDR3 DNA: TGTGCCAGCAGCTTACGGGCGGGACTAGCGGCATACGAGCAGTACTTC; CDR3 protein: CASSLRAGLAAYEQYF
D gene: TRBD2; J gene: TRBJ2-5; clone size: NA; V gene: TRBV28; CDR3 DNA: TGTGCCAGCAGTCCCCTGGGACTAGCGGGAGGTGAGACCCAGTACTTC; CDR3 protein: CASSPLGLAGGETQYF
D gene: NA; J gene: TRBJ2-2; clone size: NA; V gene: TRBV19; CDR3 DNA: TGTGCCAGTAGTATCCGGACGGGAGTTTTCGGGGAGCTGTTTTTT; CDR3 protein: CASSIRTGVFGELFF
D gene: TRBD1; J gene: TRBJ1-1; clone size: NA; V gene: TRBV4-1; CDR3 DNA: TGCGCCAGCAGCCAAGATCGCCCAGGGGGGGGTGAAGCTTTCTTT; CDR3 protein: CASSQDRPGGGEAFF
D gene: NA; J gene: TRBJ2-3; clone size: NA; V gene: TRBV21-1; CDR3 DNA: TGTGCCAGCAGCAAACCAGGTCCCTCGATGACAGGGAATCGGCCAGATACGCAGTATTTT; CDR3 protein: CASSKPGPSMTGNRPDTQYF
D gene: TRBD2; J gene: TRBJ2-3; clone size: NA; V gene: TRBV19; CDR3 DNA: TGTGCCAGTAGTATTACCCTAGCGGGAGTGGATACGCAGTATTTT; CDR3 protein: CASSITLAGVDTQYF
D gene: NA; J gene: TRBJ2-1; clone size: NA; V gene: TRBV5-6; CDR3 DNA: TGTGCCAGCAGCTTGAGGGCGCACTACTACAATGAGCAGTTCTTC; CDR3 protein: CASSLRAHYYNEQFF
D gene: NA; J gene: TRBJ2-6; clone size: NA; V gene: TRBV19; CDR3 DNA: TGTGCCAGTAGTATTTTCGACAGTTTCTCTGGGGCCAACGTCCTGACTTTC; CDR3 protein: CASSIFDSFSGANVLTF
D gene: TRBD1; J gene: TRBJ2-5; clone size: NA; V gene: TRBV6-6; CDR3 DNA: TGTGCCAGCAGTTACCTTGGACAGGGAATAGAGACCCAGTACTTC; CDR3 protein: CASSYLGQGIETQYF
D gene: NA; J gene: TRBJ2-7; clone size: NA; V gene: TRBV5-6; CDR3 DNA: TGTGCCAGCAGCTTGGCAGGTAGGTCCTACGAGCAGTACTTC; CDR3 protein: CASSLAGRSYEQYF
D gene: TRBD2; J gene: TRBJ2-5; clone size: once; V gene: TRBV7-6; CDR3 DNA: TGTGCCAGCAGCTTTGTGGCGGGAGGATGGGAGACCCAGTACTTC; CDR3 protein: CASSFVAGGWETQYF
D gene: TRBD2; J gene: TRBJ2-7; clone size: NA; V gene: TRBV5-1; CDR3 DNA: TGCGCCAGCAGCGCATTCTGGACTAGCGGGAGGTGGGCGAACGAGCAGTACTTC; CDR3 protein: CASSAFWTSGRWANEQYF
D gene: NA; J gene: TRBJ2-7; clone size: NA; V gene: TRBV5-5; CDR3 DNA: TGTGCCAGCAGCTTTGCTAAGGGCTCCTACGAGCAGTACTTC; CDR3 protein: CASSFAKGSYEQYF
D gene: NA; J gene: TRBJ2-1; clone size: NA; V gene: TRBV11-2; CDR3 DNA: TGTGCCAGCAGCCCCTGGGGGGGCCCGCCCTACAATGAGCAGTTCTTC; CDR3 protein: CASSPWGGPPYNEQFF
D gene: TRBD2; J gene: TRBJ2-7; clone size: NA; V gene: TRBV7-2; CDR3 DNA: TGTGCCAGCAGCTTAGCGCTTGGGGGAGGGGACTACGAGCAGTACTTC; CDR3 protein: CASSLALGGGDYEQYF
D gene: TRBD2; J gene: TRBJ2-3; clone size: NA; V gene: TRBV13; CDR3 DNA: TGTGCCAGCAGCTCGACTCGGACTAGCGCAATGGGCACAGATACGCAGTATTTT; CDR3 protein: CASSSTRTSAMGTDTQYF
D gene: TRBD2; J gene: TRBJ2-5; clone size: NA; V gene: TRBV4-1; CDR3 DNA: TGCGCCAGCAGCCAAGGAATAGGACTAGCGGGAGAAGAGACCCAGTACTTC; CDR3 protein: CASSQGIGLAGEETQYF
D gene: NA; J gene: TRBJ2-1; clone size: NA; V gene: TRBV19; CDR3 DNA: TGTGCCACCCGAAGGGATGGAGAGGAACGGTTCTTC; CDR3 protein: CATRRDGEERFF
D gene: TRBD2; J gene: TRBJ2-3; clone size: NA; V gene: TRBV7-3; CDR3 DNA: TGTGCCAGCAGCTTTGCTAGCGGGAGCACAGATACGCAGTATTTT; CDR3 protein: CASSFASGSTDTQYF
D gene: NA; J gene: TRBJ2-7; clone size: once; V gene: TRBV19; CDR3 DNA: TGTGCCAGTAGGGCGGGAACACGTGAGTACGAGCAGTACTTC; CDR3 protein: CASRAGTREYEQYF
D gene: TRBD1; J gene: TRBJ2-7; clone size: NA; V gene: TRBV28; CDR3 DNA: TGTGCCAGCAGTTCCGGACAGGTCTACGAGCAGTACTTC; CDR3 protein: CASSSGQVYEQYF
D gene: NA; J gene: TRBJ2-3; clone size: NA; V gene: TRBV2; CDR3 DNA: TGTGCCAGCATTGAGGTAACTGCGGATACGCAGTATTTT; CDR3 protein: CASIEVTADTQYF
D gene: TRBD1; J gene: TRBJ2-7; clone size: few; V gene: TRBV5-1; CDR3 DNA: TGCGCCAGCAGCTTGGACGGACAGGCTCTCGAGCAGTACTTC; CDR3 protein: CASSLDGQALEQYF
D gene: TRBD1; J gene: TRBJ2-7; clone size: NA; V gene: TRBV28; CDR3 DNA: TGTGCCAGCGTCGCGGGGACAGGCCCCTACGAGCAGTACTTC; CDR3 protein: CASVAGTGPYEQYF
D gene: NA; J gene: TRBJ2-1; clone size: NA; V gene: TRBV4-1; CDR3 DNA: TGCGCCAGCAGCCAAGTTACGGATGAGCAGTTCTTC; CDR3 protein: CASSQVTDEQFF
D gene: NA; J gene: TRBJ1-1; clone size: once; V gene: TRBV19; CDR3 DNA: TGTGCCAGTAGTATTGGGTGGGTACAGCCGAACACTGAAGCTTTCTTT; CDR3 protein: CASSIGWVQPNTEAFF
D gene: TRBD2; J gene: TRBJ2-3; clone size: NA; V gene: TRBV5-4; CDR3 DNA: TGTGCCAGCAGCTACCGCGGGAGGTCGTCAGATACGCAGTATTTT; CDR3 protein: CASSYRGRSSDTQYF
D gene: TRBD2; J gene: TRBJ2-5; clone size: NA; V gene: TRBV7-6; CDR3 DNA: TGTGCCAGCAGCCTCCGGACTAGCGCGACTCAAGAGACCCAGTACTTC; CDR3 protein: CASSLRTSATQETQYF
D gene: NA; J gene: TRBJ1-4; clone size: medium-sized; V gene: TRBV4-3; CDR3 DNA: TGCGCCAGCAGCCCGTACCAGACGGCAACTAATGAAAAACTGTTTTTT; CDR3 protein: CASSPYQTATNEKLFF
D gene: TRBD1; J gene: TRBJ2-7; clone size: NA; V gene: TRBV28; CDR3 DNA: TGTGCCAGCACCTTACGACAGGGGGCATTCTACGAGCAGTACTTC; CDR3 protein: CASTLRQGAFYEQYF
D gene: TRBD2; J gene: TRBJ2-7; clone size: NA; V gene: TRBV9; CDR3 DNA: TGTGCCAGCAGCGTAAGAGGGACAGCGGGACTAGCTGGCGAGCAGTACTTC; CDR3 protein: CASSVRGTAGLAGEQYF
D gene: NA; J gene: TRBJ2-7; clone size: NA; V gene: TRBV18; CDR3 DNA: TGTGCCAGCTCACTCGGAGAGGGGGGGGCCTACGAGCAGTACTTC; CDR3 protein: CASSLGEGGAYEQYF
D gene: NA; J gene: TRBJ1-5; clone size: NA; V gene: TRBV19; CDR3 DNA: TGTGCCAGTAGTCCGGGCTCACGGCCCCAGCATTTT; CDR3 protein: CASSPGSRPQHF
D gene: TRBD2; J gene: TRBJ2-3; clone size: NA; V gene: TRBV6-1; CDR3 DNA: TGTGCCAGCAGTGAAAGGGGACTAGCGGGATCAAATACGCAGTATTTT; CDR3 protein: CASSERGLAGSNTQYF